Below, 17 T cell receptor beta chains from the same sample are listed, as sequenced in a study of CD8 T cells in Susac syndrome. With random hexamers, roughly 0.5 to 1 ug RNA was reverse transcribed. MiXCR was run by TCRdb on the immunoSEQ multiplex PCR reads, yielding one entry per CDR3 protein. The sample holds about 150,000 distinct CDR3 sequences, 85% to 95% seen once. The specimen was CD4+ T cells from PBMCs. Source of these receptors: a human donor with multiple sclerosis.

This clonotype was observed once. The CDR3 protein is CASSQDQSLAQYF. The DNA of the CDR3 is TGCGCCAGCAGCCAAGATCAGTCATTAGCGCAGTATTTT. The genes are TRBV4-3 and TRBJ2-3, with D unresolved. V lost 0 bases and J 10 bases, leaving 11 bases between the germline ends. CDR1 and CDR2 (germline): LGHNA, YSLEER. The CDR3 loop spans 13 amino acids.

The V call is TRBV5-6, the J call TRBJ1-6; no firm D call. Germline loops: CDR1 SGHDT, CDR2 YYEEEE. This CDR3 contains 16 residues. V lost 0 bases and J 7 bases, leaving 14 bases between the germline ends. CDR3 in amino acids: CASSLDRGRRNSPLHF. The CDR3 nucleotides read TGTGCCAGCAGCTTGGACCGGGGAAGAAGGAATTCACCCCTCCACTTT.

The chain links TRBV20-1 to TRBJ2-1, with D maybe TRBD2 (5 bases). V was pared by 0 bases and J by 10 bases, with 13 bases between. The CDR3 loop spans 13 amino acids. Germline V gene data show CDR1 as DFQATT and CDR2 as SNEGSKA (reference sequence). CDR3 coding DNA: TGCAGTGCTAGAGATCGAGCTAGCCAAGAGCAGTTCTTC. Its protein product is CSARDRASQEQFF.

V usage is TRBV30 and J usage is TRBJ2-6; TRBD1 matches at 11 bases. The CDR3 length is 19 residues. From germline, CDR1 is GTSNPN and CDR2 SVGIG (reference sequence). V shed 3 bases and J 1 base; nucleotides not matched to a gene: 11. In DNA, the CDR3 is TGTGCCTGGAGCCACATCTGGGACAGGGGGAAATCTGGGGCCAACGTCCTGACTTTC. It specifies CAWSHIWDRGKSGANVLTF.

V and J are TRBV20-1 and TRBJ1-5; D is ambiguous. V lost 3 bases, J lost 0 bases, and 6 bases lay in between. Germline CDR1 is DFQATT and CDR2 is SNEGSKA (reference sequence). The CDR3 is 13 amino acids. In DNA, the CDR3 is TGCAGTGCTAGGCAGAATAGCAATCAGCCCCAGCATTTT. Translating it yields CSARQNSNQPQHF.

V is TRBV6-1 and J is TRBJ1-1; 7 bases fit TRBD1. Germline values: CDR1 MNHNS, CDR2 SASEGT. Trimming cost V 7 bases and J 0 bases; bases outside gene matches: 14. The CDR3 contains 17 residues. For the CDR3, the DNA is TGTGCCAGCACCAAACTCCGACAGGGAAGCATGAACACTGAAGCTTTCTTT. The encoded protein is CASTKLRQGSMNTEAFF.

J is TRBJ1-2 and V is TRBV11-2; no clear D gene. Germline assignment: CDR1 SGHAT and CDR2 FQNNGV. The CDR3 covers 12 residues. Trimming removed 4 bases from V and 8 bases from J, with 11 bases in between. CDR3 amino acids: CASSSEGGGYTF. As DNA, the CDR3 is TGTGCCAGCAGCTCGGAGGGCGGGGGCTACACCTTC.

This chain joins TRBV5-1 and TRBJ2-1, with D hard to call. Germline values: CDR1 SGHRS, CDR2 YFSETQ. V dropped 0 bases and J dropped 8 bases, with 18 bases sitting between them. The CDR3 is 16 amino acids. CDR3: CASSLGFIALGDEQFF. CDR3 in DNA: TGCGCCAGCAGCTTGGGTTTCATCGCCTTAGGAGATGAGCAGTTCTTC.

V gene TRBV3-1 combines with J gene TRBJ2-2, with 9 bases aligning to TRBD2. This CDR3 is 17 amino acids long. Losses at the gene ends were 2 bases for V and 4 bases for J; bases not matched to a gene: 8. CDR1 and CDR2 from the germline V gene are LGHDT and YNNKEL (reference sequence). CDR3 in DNA: TGTGCCAGCAGCCAAAACAGCGGGAGGTCCCGCACCGGGGAGCTGTTTTTT. It yields the protein CASSQNSGRSRTGELFF.

The chain joins TRBV5-6 to TRBJ1-5; possible D gene TRBD1, 6 bases. This CDR3 comprises 15 residues. V was cut by 3 bases and J by 5 bases, with 15 bases left in between. The germline V gene has CDR1 SGHDT and CDR2 YYEEEE. CDR3 region: CASSSSGQIYQPQHF. The CDR3 DNA reads as TGTGCCAGCAGCTCATCTGGACAGATCTATCAGCCCCAGCATTTT.

This sequence joins TRBV20-1 and TRBJ2-7, with a tentative D call TRBD2 (5 bases). V lost 3 bases, J lost 4 bases, and 10 bases lay in between. Germline assignment: CDR1 DFQATT and CDR2 SNEGSKA (reference sequence). The CDR3 consists of 12 residues. CDR3 region: CSASQRLYEQYF. The CDR3 DNA follows: TGCAGTGCTAGTCAGCGGCTTTACGAGCAGTACTTC.

The chain uses TRBV4-1 and TRBJ2-5; 7 nucleotides match TRBD2. Per the germline V gene, CDR1 is MGHRA and CDR2 is YSYEKL. The V and J ends lost 4 bases and 7 bases, in that order; junction bases with no gene match: 9. This CDR3 comprises 14 residues. Here the CDR3 reads CASSRDTSAGTQYF. The CDR3, as DNA: TGCGCCAGCAGCCGCGACACTAGCGCGGGGACCCAGTACTTC.

V usage is TRBV27 and J usage is TRBJ1-5; D might be TRBD1 (5 bases). CDR1 and CDR2 from the germline V gene are MNHEY and SMNVEV (reference sequence). Between the trimmed V and J ends, which lost 6 bases and 4 bases, there was a span of 10 bases. The CDR3 covers 13 residues. The CDR3 DNA reads as TGTGCCAGCAGAAAGACAGATAATCAGCCCCAGCATTTT. This encodes CASRKTDNQPQHF.

The chain is built from TRBV6-5 and TRBJ2-7; 10 bases agree with TRBD1. The germline CDR1 and CDR2 sequences are MNHEY and SVGAGI. The V gene end was trimmed by 0 bases and the J gene end by 2 bases; junction bases not matched to a gene: 1. The length of the CDR3 is 15 residues. CDR3 sequence (DNA): TGTGCCAGCAGTTACTCGGGACAGGGGACCTACGAGCAGTACTTC. Translated, it gives CASSYSGQGTYEQYF.

The rearrangement links TRBV3-1 to TRBJ1-2; possibly TRBD1 for D (6 bases). V was trimmed by 6 bases and J by 6 bases, leaving 17 bases between them. The CDR3 runs to 14 residues. Germline CDR1 is LGHDT and CDR2 is YNNKEL (reference sequence). The CDR3 coding sequence is TGTGCCAGCAGTCATAACGACAGGTCTGATGGCTACACCTTC. Protein sequence: CASSHNDRSDGYTF.

The chain employs TRBV6-5 and TRBJ1-6; D is unresolved. The germline V gene encodes CDR1 MNHEY and CDR2 SVGAGI. The V end was cut by 0 bases, the J end by 10 bases, with 4 bases between. This CDR3 region has 12 residues. CDR3 region: CASSYSTSPLHF. The CDR3 coding sequence is TGTGCCAGCAGTTACTCGACATCACCCCTCCACTTT.

The rearrangement uses TRBV24-1 and TRBJ2-1; 14 bases are shared with TRBD2. This CDR3 is 17 amino acids long. CDR1 is KGHDR, CDR2 SFDVKD, per germline. V lost 5 bases to trimming and J lost 2 bases; unmatched junction nucleotides: 4. The DNA for the CDR3 is TGTGCCACCAGTGCAATGGGACTAGCGGGAGCCTACAATGAGCAGTTCTTC. Translated: CATSAMGLAGAYNEQFF.